This is a list of T cell receptor beta chains from one sample in a study of technical replicates of blood from several donors. Only in-frame clones appear in the TCRdb table, and some are missing; sequencing was by immunoSEQ multiplex PCR. The repertoire consists of more than 65,000 clones, with roughly 94% occurring once and the leading ten covering 0.25%. What was sequenced was T cells isolated from PBMCs. These receptors were taken from a human donor in good health. The conserved cysteine and the conserved F or W are not part of the CDR3 here. The D gene is left open where the match is weak.

TRBV5-1	TRBD1	15	TRBJ2-2	ASSLGDRGEDTGELF
TRBV9	TRBD2	14	TRBJ2-2	ASSVPPGGHTGELF
TRBV23-1	-	11	TRBJ1-6	ASSRVRGPPLH
TRBV9	TRBD2	13	TRBJ2-5	ASSLWTSGVETQY
TRBV4-1	-	15	TRBJ2-7	ASSQGRLQGIRYEQY
TRBV5-1	TRBD2	12	TRBJ2-7	ASSREGQSYEQY
TRBV15	-	15	TRBJ1-5	ATREIGQSKSNQPQH
TRBV14	-	11	TRBJ1-1	ASRPWGDTEAF
TRBV7-9	-	16	TRBJ1-2	ASSSTPSSDHWGDGYT
TRBV4-2	-	14	TRBJ1-4	ASSQEGGAGGEKLF
TRBV6-5	TRBD2	11	TRBJ2-1	ASSLGLANEQF
TRBV30	-	12	TRBJ1-6	AWSGDSYNSPLH
TRBV29-1	-	13	TRBJ1-1	SVARQLSTDTEAF
TRBV18	-	14	TRBJ2-6	ASSPIRTGGANVLT
TRBV5-1	TRBD2	13	TRBJ2-3	ASRPAGGLTDTQY
TRBV7-2	-	10	TRBJ1-1	ASSFWASEAF
TRBV27	TRBD1	14	TRBJ1-2	ASGGTEASVIYGYT
TRBV10-3	-	12	TRBJ1-1	AIRLQEGNTEAF
TRBV5-1	-	11	TRBJ2-7	ASSLGTTYEQY
TRBV28	TRBD1	13	TRBJ2-7	ASSLVGTGMYEQY
TRBV4-2	-	12	TRBJ2-7	ASSQESSSSGQY
TRBV19	TRBD2	14	TRBJ2-1	ASSIYLAGSYNEQF
TRBV10-3	-	11	TRBJ1-2	AISPLGDYGYT
TRBV7-6	-	11	TRBJ2-5	ASSFRGQETQY
TRBV19	-	12	TRBJ2-1	ASWGGRKHNEQF
TRBV7-9	-	11	TRBJ2-1	ASSLSSAEEQF
TRBV28	-	15	TRBJ2-7	ASSPRPTTRLNYEQY
TRBV27	TRBD2	12	TRBJ2-5	ASSLRGGRETQY
TRBV12-5	TRBD1	16	TRBJ1-1	ASGLTRTGESMNTEAF
TRBV9	-	14	TRBJ1-1	ASSVADTGSDTEAF
TRBV19	TRBD1	16	TRBJ2-5	ARKPYRGTGGQPETQY
TRBV15	-	13	TRBJ1-3	ATSRLQSSGNTIY
TRBV6-1	-	11	TRBJ1-5	ASIRTGMQPQH
TRBV4-2	-	13	TRBJ2-3	ASSQDDSPADTQY
TRBV6-1	-	13	TRBJ1-5	ASRGTGNSNQPQH
TRBV5-5	-	11	TRBJ1-4	ASSLFPGEKLF